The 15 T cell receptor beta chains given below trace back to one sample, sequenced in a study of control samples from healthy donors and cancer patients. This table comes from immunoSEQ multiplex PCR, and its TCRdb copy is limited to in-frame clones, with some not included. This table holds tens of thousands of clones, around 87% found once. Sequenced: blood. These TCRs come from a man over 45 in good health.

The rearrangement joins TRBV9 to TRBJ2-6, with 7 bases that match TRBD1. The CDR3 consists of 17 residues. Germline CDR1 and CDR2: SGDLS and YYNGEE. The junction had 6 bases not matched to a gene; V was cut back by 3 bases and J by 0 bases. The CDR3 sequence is CASSAPGQNSGANVLTF. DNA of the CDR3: TGTGCCAGCAGCGCACCGGGACAGAACTCTGGGGCCAACGTCCTGACTTTC.

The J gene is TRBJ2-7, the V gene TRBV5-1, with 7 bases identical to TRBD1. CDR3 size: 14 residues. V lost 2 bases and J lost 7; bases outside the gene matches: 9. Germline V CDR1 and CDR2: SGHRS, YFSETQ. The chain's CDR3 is CASSFYLSQGEQYF. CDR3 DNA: TGCGCCAGCAGCTTCTACCTATCACAGGGGGAGCAGTACTTC.

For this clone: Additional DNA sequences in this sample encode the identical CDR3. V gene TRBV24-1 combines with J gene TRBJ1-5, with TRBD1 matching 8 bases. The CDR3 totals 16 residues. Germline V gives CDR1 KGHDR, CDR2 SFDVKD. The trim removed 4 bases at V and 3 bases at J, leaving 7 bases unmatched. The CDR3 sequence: CATSDPGTGLNQPQHF. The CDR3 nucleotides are TGTGCCACCAGTGACCCGGGGACAGGTCTCAATCAGCCCCAGCATTTT.

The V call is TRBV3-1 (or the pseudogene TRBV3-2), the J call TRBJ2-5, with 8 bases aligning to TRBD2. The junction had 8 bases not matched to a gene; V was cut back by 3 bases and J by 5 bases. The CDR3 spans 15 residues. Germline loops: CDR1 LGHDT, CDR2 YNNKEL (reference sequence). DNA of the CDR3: TGTGCCAGCAGCCATTTATCCGGGGGGGCTGAGACCCAGTACTTC. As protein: CASSHLSGGAETQYF.

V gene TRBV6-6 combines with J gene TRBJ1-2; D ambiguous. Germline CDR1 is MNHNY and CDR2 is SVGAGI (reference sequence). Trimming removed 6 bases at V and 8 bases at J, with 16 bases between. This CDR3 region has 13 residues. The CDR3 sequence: CASSPPGVSGYTF. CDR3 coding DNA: TGTGCCAGCAGCCCCCCTGGGGTGTCGGGCTACACCTTC.

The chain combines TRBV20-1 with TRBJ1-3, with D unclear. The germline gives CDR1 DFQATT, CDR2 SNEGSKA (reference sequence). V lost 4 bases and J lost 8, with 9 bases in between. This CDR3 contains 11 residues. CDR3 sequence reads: CSATKRDTIYF. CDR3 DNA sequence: TGCAGTGCTACCAAACGGGACACCATATATTTT.

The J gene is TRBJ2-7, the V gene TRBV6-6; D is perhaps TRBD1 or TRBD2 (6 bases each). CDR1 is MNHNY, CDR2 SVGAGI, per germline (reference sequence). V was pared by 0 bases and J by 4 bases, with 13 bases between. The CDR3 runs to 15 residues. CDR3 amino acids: CASSYSPGGPYEQYV. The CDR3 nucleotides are TGTGCCAGCAGTTACTCGCCCGGGGGCCCTTACGAGCAGTACGTC.

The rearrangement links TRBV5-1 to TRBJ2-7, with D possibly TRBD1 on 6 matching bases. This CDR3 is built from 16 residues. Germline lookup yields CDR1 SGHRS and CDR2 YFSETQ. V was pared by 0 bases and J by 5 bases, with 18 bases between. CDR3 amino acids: CASSLGAGGNVNEQYF. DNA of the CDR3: TGCGCCAGCAGCTTGGGAGCTGGGGGCAACGTGAACGAGCAGTACTTC.

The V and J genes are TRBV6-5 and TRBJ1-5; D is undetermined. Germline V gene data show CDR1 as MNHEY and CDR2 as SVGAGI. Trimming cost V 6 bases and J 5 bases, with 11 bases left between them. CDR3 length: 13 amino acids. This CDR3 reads CASSRDVDQPQHF. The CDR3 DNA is TGTGCCAGCAGCCGAGACGTGGATCAGCCCCAGCATTTT.

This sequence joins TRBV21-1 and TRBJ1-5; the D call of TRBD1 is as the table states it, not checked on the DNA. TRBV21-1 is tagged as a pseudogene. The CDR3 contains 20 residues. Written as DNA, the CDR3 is TGTGCCAGCAGCAAAGTCCCCACGCAAATCGGGACAGGGGGCCAACAGCCCCAGCATTTT. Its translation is CASSKVPTQIGTGGQQPQHF.

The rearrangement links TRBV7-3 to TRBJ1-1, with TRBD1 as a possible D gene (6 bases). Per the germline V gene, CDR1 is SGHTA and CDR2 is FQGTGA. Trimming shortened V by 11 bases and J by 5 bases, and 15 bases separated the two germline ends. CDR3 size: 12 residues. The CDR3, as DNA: TGTGCCGGTCAGGGGCAATTTACTGAAGCTTTCTTT. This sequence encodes CAGQGQFTEAFF.

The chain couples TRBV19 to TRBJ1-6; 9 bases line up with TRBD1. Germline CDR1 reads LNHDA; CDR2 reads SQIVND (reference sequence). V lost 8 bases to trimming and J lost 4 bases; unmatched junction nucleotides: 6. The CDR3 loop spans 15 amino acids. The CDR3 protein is CASRIGQGYNSPLHF. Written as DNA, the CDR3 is TGTGCCAGTCGAATAGGACAGGGGTATAATTCACCCCTCCACTTT. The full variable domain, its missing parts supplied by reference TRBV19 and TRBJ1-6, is DGGITQSPKYLFRKEGQNVTLSCEQNLNHDAMYWYRQDPGQGLRLIYYSQIVNDFQKGDIAEGYSVSREKKESFPLTVTSAQKNPTAFYLCASRIGQGYNSPLHFGNGTRLTVT.

The CDR3, as DNA: TGTGCCAGCAGCCAATGGGGGGCGGTGAACACTGAAGCTTTCTTT. Protein product: CASSQWGAVNTEAFF. The chain links TRBV3-1 (or the pseudogene TRBV3-2) to TRBJ1-1; tentatively, D is TRBD1 (6 bases). The CDR3 spans 15 residues. V lost 2 bases, J lost 0 bases, and 10 bases lay in between. Germline assignment: CDR1 LGHDT and CDR2 YNNKEL (reference sequence).

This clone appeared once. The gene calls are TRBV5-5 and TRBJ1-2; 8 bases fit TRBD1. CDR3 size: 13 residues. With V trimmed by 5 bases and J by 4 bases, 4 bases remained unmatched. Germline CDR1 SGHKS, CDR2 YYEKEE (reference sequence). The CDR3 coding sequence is TGTGCCAGCAGACAGACAGGGGCCTATGGCTACACCTTC. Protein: CASRQTGAYGYTF.

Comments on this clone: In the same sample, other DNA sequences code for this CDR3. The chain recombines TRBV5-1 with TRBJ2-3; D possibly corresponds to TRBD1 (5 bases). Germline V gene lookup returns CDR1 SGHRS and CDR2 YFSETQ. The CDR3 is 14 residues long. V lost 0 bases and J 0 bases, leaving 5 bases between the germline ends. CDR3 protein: CASSLGQSTDTQYF. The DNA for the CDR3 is TGCGCCAGCAGCTTGGGACAGAGCACAGATACGCAGTATTTT.